One sample yielded the 31 T cell receptor beta chains listed below, sequenced in a study of T cell responses to AZD1222 COVID-19 vaccine. TCRdb keeps only in-frame clones here, not all; method: immunoSEQ multiplex PCR. The sample includes 120,000 or so clones, about 95% of them seen just once. Sequencing was performed on peripheral blood, taken 28 days after the second AZD1222 dose. Receptor source: an adult who received the AZD1222 COVID-19 vaccine.

This clone was found once. The CDR3 DNA follows: TGTGCCAGCAGTTTATCTCCCCGGGGAGCGGGGGGGCCAGAGACCCAGTACTTC. This codes for CASSLSPRGAGGPETQYF. The chain is built from TRBV27 and TRBJ2-5; 10 bases agree with TRBD2. The junction had 11 bases not matched to a gene; V was cut back by 0 bases and J by 4 bases. The CDR3 length is 18 residues. Germline V gene sequence: CDR1 MNHEY, CDR2 SMNVEV (reference sequence).

This chain links TRBV5-1 with TRBJ2-5; D remains unclear. Trimming pared 0 bases from V and 2 bases from J, leaving 8 bases between. The CDR3 consists of 14 residues. Germline values: CDR1 SGHRS, CDR2 YFSETQ. CDR3 sequence (DNA): TGCGCCAGCAGCTTGGAGAACTTACAAGAGACCCAGTACTTC. It specifies CASSLENLQETQYF.

CDR3 DNA: TGTGCCAGCAGTGAAGTCCCTTTCGGGAGGGCCCACGAGCAGTACTTC. Its protein is CASSEVPFGRAHEQYF. The chain employs TRBV2 and TRBJ2-7, with 8 bases lining up with TRBD2. Trimming took 1 base from V and 5 from J; bases not matched to a gene: 10. Germline-derived CDR1 and CDR2 are SNHLY and FYNNEI. CDR3 length: 16 residues.

The chain links TRBV6-4 to TRBJ1-5; D may be TRBD1 (5 bases). Looked up from germline, CDR1 is MRHNA and CDR2 is SNTAGT. The V and J ends lost 5 bases and 2 bases respectively, with 10 bases between them. This CDR3 comprises 14 residues. Here the CDR3 reads CASSPGPGNQPQHF. The CDR3, as DNA: TGTGCCAGCAGTCCGGGACCAGGCAATCAGCCCCAGCATTTT.

The rearrangement uses TRBV10-3 and TRBJ1-2; TRBD1 might be the D (5 bases). Trimming left V 6 bases short and J 8 bases short, with 16 bases between. This CDR3 comprises 13 residues. Germline V gene sequence: CDR1 ENHRY, CDR2 SYGVKD. This chain's CDR3 is CAISRAGTLGYTF. CDR3 nucleotides: TGTGCCATCAGCCGTGCCGGGACCCTAGGCTACACCTTC.

This chain links TRBV6-5 with TRBJ1-2; 7 nucleotides agree with TRBD1. CDR3 length equals 14 residues. V shed 6 bases and J 4 bases; nucleotides not matched to a gene: 8. Germline V gives CDR1 MNHEY, CDR2 SVGAGI. The CDR3 nucleotides are TGTGCCAGCAGCTCTGACAGGGCGACCTATGGCTACACCTTC. It yields the protein CASSSDRATYGYTF.

The rearrangement joins TRBV5-4 to TRBJ2-2; D remains unclear. The CDR3 sequence is 16 residues long. V dropped 1 base and J dropped 0 bases, with 10 bases sitting between them. Looked up from germline, CDR1 is SGHNT and CDR2 is YYREEE (reference sequence). CDR3 residues: CASSLIGSTNTGELFF. The CDR3 DNA sequence: TGTGCCAGCAGCTTGATCGGCTCTACGAACACCGGGGAGCTGTTTTTT.

V is TRBV29-1 and J is TRBJ1-1; D may be TRBD1 (5 bases). Between the trimmed V and J ends, which lost 6 bases and 0 bases, there was a span of 11 bases. CDR3 length: 13 residues. CDR1 and CDR2 from the germline V gene are SQVTM and ANQGSEA. The CDR3 sequence: CSVTGLMNTEAFF. For the CDR3, the DNA is TGCAGCGTCACGGGACTTATGAACACTGAAGCTTTCTTT.

The DNA of the CDR3 is TGTGCCAGCAGCTTGGAAGGGACAGCTAATTCACCCCTCCACTTT. Protein product: CASSLEGTANSPLHF. The chain carries TRBV5-6 and TRBJ1-6; TRBD1 aligns across 7 bases. This CDR3 has 15 residues. The germline gives CDR1 SGHDT, CDR2 YYEEEE. Trimming at V came to 0 bases and at J to 6 bases, leaving 3 bases not matched to a gene.

The genes are TRBV7-8 and TRBJ2-5, with D possibly TRBD2 on 5 matching bases. V lost 2 bases to trimming and J lost 3 bases, with 16 bases between them. The germline V gene encodes CDR1 SGHVS and CDR2 FQNEAQ. The CDR3 spans 16 residues. CDR3 in DNA: TGTGCCAGCAGCTTATTACGTAGGCCGGGGAAAGAGACCCAGTACTTC. It encodes CASSLLRRPGKETQYF.

The J gene is TRBJ2-5, the V gene TRBV18; unclear D gene. The CDR3 is 12 amino acids. Germline V gives CDR1 KGHSH, CDR2 LQKENI. The germline V and J ends were trimmed by 4 bases and 2 bases, with 5 bases remaining between them. The CDR3 DNA reads TGTGCCAGCTCACGCCTACAAGAGACCCAGTACTTC. Translating it yields CASSRLQETQYF.

This clone was observed once. The chain carries TRBV2 and TRBJ1-1; D perhaps matches TRBD1 (6 bases). CDR3 size: 17 residues. Germline loops: CDR1 SNHLY, CDR2 FYNNEI. Trimming removed 3 bases from V and 5 bases from J, with 22 bases in between. CDR3 nucleotides: TGTGCCAGCAGTGATTCCCGCAGGGGCTTGGGTCGGACTGAAGCTTTCTTT. Translating it yields CASSDSRRGLGRTEAFF.

The chain combines TRBV29-1 with TRBJ2-3; no definite D call. V lost 4 bases to trimming and J lost 6 bases, with 8 bases between them. Germline CDR1 is SQVTM and CDR2 is ANQGSEA. The CDR3 totals 11 residues. The CDR3 region is CSVGMRDTQYF. The CDR3, as DNA: TGCAGCGTTGGCATGAGGGATACGCAGTATTTT.

The genes are TRBV28 and TRBJ2-1; TRBD1 is a possible D gene (5 bases). With 8 bases removed from V and 4 bases from J, the gap between germline ends came to 12 bases. The CDR3 is 13 residues long. Germline V gene lookup returns CDR1 MDHEN and CDR2 SYDVKM. CDR3 region: CASGTGGYNEQFF. CDR3 nucleotide sequence: TGTGCCAGCGGAACAGGCGGATACAATGAGCAGTTCTTC.

The genes are TRBV6-5 and TRBJ1-1; a possible D gene is TRBD1 (5 bases). This CDR3 has 15 residues. Germline assignment: CDR1 MNHEY and CDR2 SVGAGI. V lost 4 bases to trimming and J lost 1 base, with 13 bases between them. CDR3 in DNA: TGTGCCAGCAGTTCCCCAGGGTTCCCGAACACTGAAGCTTTCTTT. It specifies CASSSPGFPNTEAFF.

This clone was detected only once. This chain connects TRBV18 to TRBJ1-1; D remains unclear. Germline V lookup: CDR1 KGHSH, CDR2 LQKENI. This CDR3 contains 14 residues. The V and J ends lost 0 bases and 11 bases respectively, with 16 bases between them. The CDR3 here is CASSPPGPVPVAFF. CDR3 nucleotide sequence: TGTGCCAGCTCACCACCAGGGCCTGTCCCGGTGGCTTTCTTT. Filled out from reference TRBV18 and TRBJ1-1, the complete variable domain reads NAGVMQNPRHLVRRRGQEARLRCSPMKGHSHVYWYRQLPEEGLKFMVYLQKENIIDESGMPKERFSAEFPKEGPSILRIQQVVRGDSAAYFCASSPPGPVPVAFFGQGTRLTVV.

This clone was seen more than once but under ten times. V and J are TRBV19 and TRBJ1-5, with 9 positions matching TRBD1. This CDR3 has 16 amino acids. Looked up from germline, CDR1 is LNHDA and CDR2 is SQIVND (reference sequence). With V trimmed by 6 bases and J by 5 bases, 11 bases remained unmatched. CDR3 DNA: TGTGCCAGTAGGGGGGGGACAGGGCTGAAGGATCAGCCCCAGCATTTT. It yields the protein CASRGGTGLKDQPQHF. The full variable domain, in which reference TRBV19 and TRBJ1-5 provide the parts outside the CDR3, is DGGITQSPKYLFRKEGQNVTLSCEQNLNHDAMYWYRQDPGQGLRLIYYSQIVNDFQKGDIAEGYSVSREKKESFPLTVTSAQKNPTAFYLCASRGGTGLKDQPQHFGDGTRLSIL.

The chain has TRBV29-1 and TRBJ2-5; 7 bases line up with TRBD1. Germline CDR1 SQVTM, CDR2 ANQGSEA. The CDR3 is made up of 12 amino acids. V trimming: 5 bases; J trimming: 2 bases; junction bases outside the gene matches: 2. The CDR3 sequence is CSVSGQQETQYF. The CDR3 region has the DNA TGCAGCGTTTCGGGACAGCAAGAGACCCAGTACTTC.

The chain has TRBV5-1 and TRBJ1-1; possible D gene TRBD1, 5 bases. Trimming cost V 2 bases and J 5 bases, with 13 bases left between them. Germline loops: CDR1 SGHRS, CDR2 YFSETQ. CDR3 length equals 14 residues. The CDR3 loop reads CASSFGMRGTEAFF. The CDR3 nucleotides are TGCGCCAGCAGCTTCGGGATGCGGGGGACTGAAGCTTTCTTT.

The V gene is TRBV3-1 (or the pseudogene TRBV3-2), the J gene TRBJ2-7; D gene ambiguous. Germline CDR1 reads LGHDT; CDR2 reads YNNKEL (reference sequence). Trimming pared 0 bases from V and 9 bases from J, leaving 15 bases between. The CDR3 has 14 amino acids. CDR3 DNA: TGTGCCAGCAGCCAAGATCAAACCCACCGAGGGCAGTACTTC. It is translated as CASSQDQTHRGQYF.

Details on this clone: Its ends do not fully match the called genes, so a read error is possible. V is TRBV23-1 and J is TRBJ1-2; D uncertain. TRBV23-1 is an ORF, and what it does is uncertain. The CDR3 spans 12 residues. The CDR3 DNA reads as TGCGCCAGCAGTCAAGGTGGGAGGGCGTTCTCCTTC. It specifies CASSQGGRAFSF.

J is TRBJ1-2 and V is TRBV10-2; 9 bases align to TRBD1. This CDR3 has 15 residues. Germline CDR1 and CDR2: WSHSY and SAAADI. The junction had 12 bases not matched to a gene; V was cut back by 6 bases and J by 7 bases. The CDR3 region has the DNA TGCGCCAGCAGCGAACAGGGGGCAACGGGCAGTGGCTACACCTTC. The encoded protein is CASSEQGATGSGYTF.

The V gene is TRBV6-5, the J gene TRBJ2-5; perhaps TRBD1 as D (6 bases). The germline V gene has CDR1 MNHEY and CDR2 SVGAGI. V lost 5 bases to trimming and J lost 0 bases, with 10 bases between them. The CDR3 is 14 residues long. Here the CDR3 DNA reads TGTGCCAGCAGTCCTCAGGGGTACCAAGAGACCCAGTACTTC. Translation gives CASSPQGYQETQYF.

This clone was seen a single time. The rearrangement uses TRBV5-6 and TRBJ2-1; no clear D gene. Germline CDR1 and CDR2: SGHDT and YYEEEE. Trimming cost V 4 bases and J 2 bases, with 10 bases left between them. The CDR3 has 14 amino acids. The DNA of the CDR3 is TGTGCCAGCAGCCCACGCCGGGCCTACAATGAGCAGTTCTTC. This translates into CASSPRRAYNEQFF.

The chain links TRBV30 to TRBJ1-2, with 9 bases lining up with TRBD1. The CDR3 is 12 residues long. Germline V lookup: CDR1 GTSNPN, CDR2 SVGIG (reference sequence). V was pared by 4 bases and J by 6 bases, with 3 bases of the junction left unmatched. The CDR3 coding sequence is TGTGCCTGGAATACAGGGGGCGATGGCTACACCTTC. Translated, it gives CAWNTGGDGYTF.

This clone was counted only a few times. The chain links TRBV28 to TRBJ2-7; D is undetermined. Trimming removed 3 bases at V and 5 bases at J, with 14 bases between. The CDR3 contains 14 residues. In germline, CDR1 is MDHEN, CDR2 SYDVKM. The CDR3 DNA reads TGTGCCAGCAGTTTGAGTAACCTAAAGGACGAGCAGTACTTC. Translation: CASSLSNLKDEQYF.

This rearrangement joins TRBV3-1 (or the pseudogene TRBV3-2) to TRBJ2-7; possible D gene TRBD2, 7 bases. CDR1 and CDR2 from the germline V gene are LGHDT and YNNKEL (reference sequence). V lost 4 bases, J lost 4 bases, and 11 bases lay in between. This CDR3 comprises 13 residues. CDR3 coding DNA: TGTGCCAGCAGCCCGAAGGGGGGGTACGAGCAGTACTTC. Translating it yields CASSPKGGYEQYF.

The CDR3 sequence is CASSRPRDRGRNTIYF. In DNA form, the CDR3 reads TGTGCCAGTAGTAGACCCCGGGACAGGGGACGGAACACCATATATTTT. The chain uses TRBV19 and TRBJ1-3; TRBD1 matches 10 bases. Germline V CDR1 and CDR2: LNHDA, SQIVND (reference sequence). The CDR3 covers 16 residues. Trimming took 4 bases from V and 7 from J; bases not matched to a gene: 10.

This rearrangement joins TRBV19 to TRBJ1-2; 7 bases fit TRBD1. Trimming removed 8 bases from V and 5 bases from J; junction bases left unmatched: 14. This CDR3 has 15 residues. CDR1 is LNHDA and CDR2 is SQIVND in the germline V gene (reference sequence). Here the CDR3 DNA reads TGTGCCAGTGGGAACTCCGGGACAGCTTTTTATGGCTACACCTTC. Translating it yields CASGNSGTAFYGYTF.

The rearrangement links TRBV2 to TRBJ1-1; tentatively, D is TRBD1 (5 bases). Germline loops: CDR1 SNHLY, CDR2 FYNNEI. The CDR3 extends over 12 amino acids. Trimming took off 8 bases at V and 5 bases at J, with 12 bases between the two ends. CDR3 in amino acids: CASDGGETEAFF. In nucleotides, the CDR3 is TGTGCCAGCGACGGAGGGGAGACTGAAGCTTTCTTT.

V usage is TRBV5-5 and J usage is TRBJ1-1; tentatively, D is TRBD1 (6 bases). This CDR3 spans 17 amino acids. From germline, CDR1 is SGHKS and CDR2 YYEKEE (reference sequence). The ends were cut back, 1 base at V and 4 bases at J, with 20 bases in the middle. DNA of the CDR3: TGTGCCAGCAGCTTGCTTCAGGGGCCAGGGCGCGGCACTGAAGCTTTCTTT. Translated, it gives CASSLLQGPGRGTEAFF.